The T cell receptor beta chain under discussion was sequenced for a study of cytomegalovirus exposure and HLA in healthy donors. General study points: HLA restriction was apparent for most CMV-associated TCR beta chains in a later analysis.

The CDR3 consists of 14 residues. Germline CDR1 is MGHRA and CDR2 is YSYEKL. V was cut by 1 base and J by 5 bases, with 11 bases left in between. The PCR had 60 Vbeta and 13 Jbeta primers. Clones were read by immunoSEQ multiplex PCR, and TCRdb kept only the in-frame ones, dropping some. The repertoire consists of 150,000 to 200,000 clones, with 87% occurring once and the leading ten covering less than 0.3%. Of note for this clone: Its antigen is not known.

This clonotype was obtained from a girl under three years old in good health and CMV-seronegative. The sample taken for sequencing was PBMCs. V and J are TRBV4-1 and TRBJ2-5, with D tentatively TRBD2 (6 bases). Here the CDR3 reads CASSQVGTWETQYF. CDR3 DNA sequence: TGCGCCAGCAGCCAAGTCGGGACTTGGGAGACCCAGTACTTC.